A selection of T cell receptor beta chains follows, all from one sample in a study of blood T cell repertoires in COVID-19. The table came from immunoSEQ multiplex PCR; TCRdb's copy has only in-frame clones and leaves some out. The sample has hundreds of thousands of clones, roughly 84% seen once. Sequencing was performed on PBMCs or T cells enriched from blood (not recorded which). These receptors came from a middle-aged woman who had recovered from COVID-19. Both conserved end residues are part of each CDR3. Fields, in order: J gene, D gene, V gene, clone size, CDR3 protein, CDR3 DNA. A D gene is named only where the DNA matches it firmly. Only some rows state a clone size, as once, few, many or a class for expanded clones.

>TRBJ2-3|-|TRBV18|-
CASSPGRSTDTQYF
TGTGCCAGCTCACCAGGGAGGAGCACAGATACGCAGTATTTT
>TRBJ1-2|TRBD1|TRBV10-3|-
CAISAGQGDYGYTF
TGTGCCATCAGTGCGGGACAGGGGGACTATGGCTACACCTTC
>TRBJ2-7|-|TRBV7-2|-
CASSMQRDYEQYF
TGTGCCAGCAGCATGCAGAGGGACTACGAGCAGTACTTC
>TRBJ2-1|TRBD2|TRBV10-3|-
CAIRGAAGVHEQFF
TGTGCCATCAGAGGGGCGGCGGGAGTCCATGAGCAGTTCTTC
>TRBJ2-3|TRBD2|TRBV7-2|-
CASSLVGGRAIDTQYF
TGTGCCAGCAGCTTAGTGGGCGGGAGGGCCATAGATACGCAGTATTTT
>TRBJ1-1|TRBD1|TRBV7-8|-
CASSLPRTGGHSTEAFF
TGTGCCAGCAGCCTTCCCCGGACAGGGGGCCACAGCACTGAAGCTTTCTTT
>TRBJ2-7|TRBD2|TRBV5-1|-
CASSTPTSAISSYEQYF
TGCGCCAGCAGCACCCCAACTAGCGCAATCAGCTCCTACGAGCAGTACTTC
>TRBJ1-1|TRBD1|TRBV5-1|-
CASSLYQGATEAFF
TGCGCCAGCAGCTTGTATCAGGGGGCGACTGAAGCTTTCTTT
>TRBJ1-2|-|TRBV30|-
CAWAWGLSGYGYTF
TGTGCCTGGGCGTGGGGGCTTTCTGGCTATGGCTACACCTTC
>TRBJ1-4|TRBD1|TRBV3-1/TRBV3-2|-
CASSRGDRAEKLFF
TGTGCCAGCAGTAGGGGGGACAGGGCTGAAAAACTGTTTTTT
>TRBJ1-2|-|TRBV5-1|once
CASSLGAVNYGYTF
TGCGCCAGCAGCTTGGGGGCAGTTAACTATGGCTACACCTTC
>TRBJ2-1|-|TRBV7-9|-
CASSLDRSAGAVINEQFF
TGTGCCAGCAGCTTAGATAGATCCGCGGGCGCCGTGATTAATGAGCAGTTCTTC
>TRBJ2-1|-|TRBV28|-
CASRSGKFRGGEQFF
TGTGCCAGCAGATCTGGAAAATTCAGGGGAGGGGAGCAGTTCTTC
>TRBJ2-1|-|TRBV12-3/TRBV12-4|-
CASSLRGEQFF
TGTGCCAGCAGTTTGCGTGGTGAGCAGTTCTTC
>TRBJ1-1|TRBD1|TRBV5-1|-
CASSVLGTENTEAFF
TGCGCCAGCAGCGTCCTCGGGACAGAGAACACTGAAGCTTTCTTT
>TRBJ1-1|TRBD1|TRBV10-3|-
CAISDGQASTEAFF
TGTGCCATCAGTGACGGACAGGCTTCGACTGAAGCTTTCTTT
>TRBJ2-7|TRBD1|TRBV11-2|-
CASSAGTGGTYEQYF
TGTGCCAGCAGCGCAGGGACAGGTGGCACCTACGAGCAGTACTTC
>TRBJ2-2|-|TRBV2|few
CASSGLQGRVGELFF
TGTGCCAGCAGTGGACTACAAGGGAGAGTCGGGGAGCTGTTTTTT
>TRBJ2-5|-|TRBV7-3|-
CASSPSRAGGTQYF
TGTGCCAGCAGCCCGAGCCGGGCCGGGGGTACCCAGTACTTC
>TRBJ1-3|-|TRBV30|-
CAWAGDSPLSSGNTIYF
TGTGCCTGGGCCGGAGACAGTCCCCTGAGCTCTGGAAACACCATATATTTT
>TRBJ2-3|-|TRBV19|-
CASSKTGLETDTQYF
TGTGCCAGTAGTAAAACAGGGCTGGAAACAGATACGCAGTATTTT
>TRBJ1-3|-|TRBV10-3|-
CAISESGGSSGNTIYF
TGTGCCATCAGTGAGTCAGGGGGAAGCTCTGGAAACACCATATATTTT
>TRBJ1-1|TRBD1|TRBV2|-
CASSEGQGAVTEAFF
TGTGCCAGCAGTGAGGGGCAGGGGGCAGTCACTGAAGCTTTCTTT
>TRBJ1-5|-|TRBV13|once
CASRLGNQPQHF
TGTGCCAGCAGACTCGGGAATCAGCCCCAGCATTTT
>TRBJ2-5|-|TRBV19|-
CASSRGQSQETQYF
TGTGCCAGTAGTAGAGGACAGAGCCAAGAGACCCAGTACTTC
>TRBJ1-4|-|TRBV9|-
CASSVGGGTTNEKLFF
TGTGCCAGCAGCGTAGGGGGAGGGACAACTAATGAAAAACTGTTTTTT
>TRBJ2-3|-|TRBV5-6|few
CASSFRTSNTDTQYF
TGTGCCAGCAGCTTCAGGACTTCTAACACAGATACGCAGTATTTT
>TRBJ2-1|TRBD2|TRBV4-1|-
CASSQVAGVGDEQFF
TGCGCCAGCAGCCAAGTCGCGGGAGTGGGCGATGAGCAGTTCTTC
>TRBJ1-3|TRBD1|TRBV5-1|-
CASQTSGQGENTIYF
TGCGCCAGCCAGACCTCGGGACAGGGAGAAAACACCATATATTTT
>TRBJ2-5|TRBD2|TRBV9|-
CASSVLQWASGGSETQYF
TGTGCCAGCAGCGTCCTCCAGTGGGCTAGCGGGGGCTCGGAGACCCAGTACTTC
>TRBJ1-1|-|TRBV24-1|-
CATSAGRTEAFF
TGTGCCACCAGTGCAGGGAGGACTGAAGCTTTCTTT
>TRBJ1-6|-|TRBV5-6|-
CASTGGGNSPLHF
TGTGCCAGCACCGGGGGTGGGAATTCACCCCTCCACTTT
>TRBJ1-2|-|TRBV19|-
CASSISRTSYGYTF
TGTGCCAGTAGTATATCCCGGACATCTTATGGCTACACCTTC
>TRBJ2-7|TRBD1|TRBV6-5|-
CASSPPTGGEAEQYF
TGTGCCAGCAGTCCTCCCACAGGGGGCGAGGCCGAGCAGTACTTC
>TRBJ2-2|TRBD2|TRBV9|-
CASSDTSGGFGGELFF
TGTGCCAGCAGCGACACTAGCGGAGGGTTTGGCGGGGAGCTGTTTTTT
>TRBJ1-1|TRBD1|TRBV10-2|-
CASRATGANTEAFF
TGCGCCAGCAGGGCCACAGGGGCGAACACTGAAGCTTTCTTT
>TRBJ1-5|-|TRBV14|-
CASSPRRAPFNQPQHF
TGTGCCAGCAGCCCCCGGAGGGCGCCGTTCAATCAGCCCCAGCATTTT
>TRBJ2-1|TRBD2|TRBV3-1/TRBV3-2|-
CASSPRLAGRAYNEQFF
TGTGCCAGCAGCCCTCGACTAGCGGGAAGGGCCTACAATGAGCAGTTCTTC
>TRBJ1-4|TRBD1|TRBV5-1|-
CASSLTGPGEKLFF
TGCGCCAGCAGCCTGACAGGGCCGGGTGAAAAACTGTTTTTT
>TRBJ2-1|-|TRBV3-1/TRBV3-2|-
CASSQALTREGVRFF
TGTGCCAGCAGCCAGGCCTTGACCCGCGAGGGGGTTCGGTTCTTC
>TRBJ2-3|-|TRBV5-1|-
CASSLNQRADTQYF
TGCGCCAGCAGCTTGAACCAGCGCGCAGATACGCAGTATTTT
>TRBJ2-4|-|TRBV12-2|-
CASRLGEDSGGPGCIQYF
TGTGCAAGTCGCTTAGGGGAGGATAGCGGGGGACCCGGATGCATTCAGTACTTC
>TRBJ2-5|TRBD1|TRBV6-6|few
CASSTGVTVGQETQYF
TGTGCCAGCAGCACAGGGGTTACAGTAGGCCAAGAGACCCAGTACTTC
>TRBJ1-4|TRBD1|TRBV4-1|few
CASSQPWALTGELFF
TGCGCCAGCAGCCAGCCATGGGCACTCACAGGGGAACTGTTTTTT
>TRBJ2-7|TRBD2|TRBV28|-
CASTSAGASYEQYF
TGTGCCAGCACCTCGGCGGGAGCTAGCTACGAGCAGTACTTC
>TRBJ1-5|-|TRBV18|-
CASSPPGQNVNQPQHF
TGTGCCAGCTCACCGCCGGGACAAAACGTCAATCAGCCCCAGCATTTT
>TRBJ1-2|-|TRBV28|-
CASSFPTFNYGYTF
TGTGCCAGCAGTTTCCCGACATTTAACTATGGCTACACCTTC
>TRBJ2-3|TRBD1|TRBV24-1|-
CATSDPTDRGIGTQYF
TGTGCCACCAGTGACCCCACCGACAGGGGGATTGGTACGCAGTATTTT
>TRBJ1-1|-|TRBV11-2|-
CASSLLGEAFF
TGTGCCAGCAGCCTCCTCGGGGAAGCTTTCTTT
>TRBJ1-5|-|TRBV19|-
CASSRYRDQPQHF
TGTGCCAGTAGTCGCTACAGGGACCAGCCCCAGCATTTT
>TRBJ2-1|TRBD2|TRBV29-1|few
CSVGGGLAGRSSYNEQFF
TGCAGCGTGGGAGGGGGACTAGCGGGCCGGAGCTCCTACAATGAGCAGTTCTTC
>TRBJ1-1|-|TRBV3-1/TRBV3-2|-
CASSNVNTEAFF
TGTGCCAGCAGCAATGTAAACACTGAAGCTTTCTTT
>TRBJ2-2|TRBD2|TRBV4-3|-
CASKLAGVIRIGELFF
TGCGCCAGCAAACTAGCGGGAGTCATTCGCATCGGGGAGCTGTTTTTT